This T cell receptor beta chain emerged from a study of blood T cell repertoires in COVID-19. Study-wide background: Italy, Spain and the United States were the sources of the convalescent and acute COVID-19 samples. T cells, B-cell-depleted T cells, or PBMCs supplied cDNA or gDNA.

J lost 6 bases, V lost 3 bases, and 10 bases had no gene match. The CDR3 consists of 15 residues. The germline CDR1 and CDR2 sequences are LGHNA and YNFKEQ. Authors' analysis steps: Nucleated cell counts were estimated from reference gene primer amplification. Profiling relied on immunoSEQ multiplex PCR, and the TCRdb table lists in-frame clones only, not all of them. From that table come the V and J calls and clone size; the DNA was used to work out D and trimming. The data contain tens of thousands of clones, around 92% of them singletons. This TCR derives from a man in his fifties or sixties with acute or convalescent COVID-19. The sample was peripheral blood. This chain joins TRBV4-2 and TRBJ1-1; TRBD1 matches 7 bases. The CDR3 protein is CASSQLQGNEPEAFF. CDR3 DNA sequence: TGTGCCAGCAGCCAGCTACAGGGGAATGAACCTGAAGCTTTCTTT.